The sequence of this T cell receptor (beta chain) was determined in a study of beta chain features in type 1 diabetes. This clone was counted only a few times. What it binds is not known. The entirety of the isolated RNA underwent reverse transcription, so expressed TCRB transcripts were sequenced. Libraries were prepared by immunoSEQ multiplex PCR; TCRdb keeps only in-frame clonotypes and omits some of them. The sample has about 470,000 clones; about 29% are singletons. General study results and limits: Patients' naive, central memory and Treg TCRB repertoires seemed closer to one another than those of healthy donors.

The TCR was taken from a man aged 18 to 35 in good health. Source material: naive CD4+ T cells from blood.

The CDR3 spells CASSLGTYANTGELFF. The CDR3 nucleotides are TGCGCCAGCAGCCTCGGGACGTATGCGAACACCGGGGAGCTGTTTTTT. V usage is TRBV4-3 and J usage is TRBJ2-2; D possibly matches TRBD1 or TRBD2 (5 bases each). The length of the CDR3 is 16 residues. Germline loops: CDR1 LGHNA, CDR2 YSLEER. V was pared by 4 bases and J by 0 bases, with 12 bases between.